This TCR beta chain was obtained from a study of blood T cells in healthy people across ages (dated by TCRdb to 2013 to 2016). Looking at the study overall: In model experiments, roughly one uniquely barcoded TCR beta cDNA molecule per two T cells was captured by template switching. To avoid experimental bias, donors of different ages were randomly spread across the sequencing lanes. The study analyzed two additional independent replicas of 1 million unique cDNA reads from the same blood draw for two donors, one aged 18 to 30 and one aged 80 or older. To track age-related changes in TCR beta repertoire diversity, the study relied on deep sequencing normalized with unique cDNA molecular identifiers. Four age groups were formed from the donors: young (average about 17 years), middle-aged (approximately 39), aged (roughly 56) and long-lived (about 80).

What the study reported, not specific to this receptor: There was a strong correlation between observed TCR beta diversity and the percentage of naive T cells measured by flow cytometry. Compared with the aged group, the long-lived group had more naive CD4+ T cells, fewer expanded clones and increased TCR diversity, suggesting age selection. As age increased, observed TCR beta diversity per million T cells dropped in a roughly linear way, and a significant reduction was already evident by age roughly 36. Bulk unsorted PBMC profiling prevented conclusive comparison of naive and antigen-experienced compartments. Because donor CMV infection status was unknown, age-related changes in expanded clonotypes were potentially confounded. Estimates of total diversity from one million sequenced T cells were regarded as lower bounds and underestimates.

Donors were a few dozen systemically healthy Caucasian individuals from Russia aged roughly 6 to 90 years. Each donor gave 8.5 to 10 milliliters of peripheral blood, collected into EDTA-treated Vacutainer tubes. PBMCs were isolated by Ficoll-Paque density-gradient centrifugation, with at least 6 million obtained per sample. Total RNA, at least 5.5 micrograms per sample, was extracted from PBMCs with Trizol reagent. For every donor, an aliquot of PBMCs went through flow cytometry to measure the percentages of naive CD45RAhigh/CD27high T cells. Library method: 5' RACE. Data came from an Illumina HiSeq 2500. A second PCR of roughly 7 to 11 cycles was performed with a sample-barcoded 5' primer and a J-beta primer mix. A unique molecular identifier was introduced onto each TCR beta cDNA molecule by a template-switch 5' adaptor carrying 12 random nucleotides. At least 3 million CDR3-containing paired-end reads were obtained from each sample. All of the RNA was converted into first-strand cDNA using the Mint cDNA synthesis kit, with a TRBC-specific oligonucleotide serving as the primer. After uracil-DNA glycosylase treatment, a first 18-cycle PCR used universal primers M1SS and BC2_uni_R on all cDNA. In the paper's pipeline: For normalization, 1 million high-quality reads were randomly selected from each sample, with every read carrying a distinct molecular identifier. Reads sharing molecular identifiers were discarded rather than binned into consensus sequences. MiTCR, set to a Q25 quality threshold and the strictest error-elimination algorithm, was used for CDR3 identification, clonotype clustering and error correction. Lower-bound total TCR beta diversity was estimated with a nonparametric unseen species model using Euler transformation. Starting from the raw public reads, TCRdb applied fastp trimming at Q25, assembled clones with MiXCR and retained in-frame beta chains. Rows are combined by CDR3 protein, so each entry shows the most common genes and DNA. The V and J calls were not made by the authors but by TCRdb's processing. This sample gives 790,000 or so distinct CDR3 sequences in total; about half of them show up just once. The ten largest account for 15% to 20% of the sample.

Points on this clonotype: Its cognate antigen has yet to be identified. No base-level quality is on record; no much larger clone is a single base apart.

V and J are truncated by 5 bases and 3 bases respectively, leaving an intervening sequence of 11 bases. CDR1 and CDR2 were assigned from the germline V gene as MNHEY and SVGEGT. Measured from the cysteine to the phenylalanine, the CDR3 is 13 residues long. Only CDR3 DNA is held: 39 bases, read in frame from base 1. Sequences were obtained from blood. Recombination connected TRBV6-2 or TRBV6-3 to TRBJ2-7, with the D gene uncertain. The TCR sequence derives from a man older than 75 in good health. CDR3 protein: CASSAQVDYEQYF. The nucleotide sequence is given as TGTGCCAGCAGTGCTCAAGTAGACTACGAGCAGTACTTC.